This TCR beta chain was recorded in a study of blood T cell repertoires in COVID-19. Study background: Nucleic acid was either cDNA or gDNA, and it came from T cells, B-cell-depleted T cells, or PBMCs.

Original processing methods: Amplification with reference gene primers provided the estimates of nucleated cell counts. Here immunoSEQ multiplex PCR was the method, and the copy in TCRdb shows in-frame clones only, minus some. For V, J and clone size, that table is used; D and trimming come from the DNA. The profile shows 250,000 to 300,000 clones, 70% to 90% of them singletons. Per the germline V gene, CDR1 is MNHEY and CDR2 is SVGAGI. Trimming shortened V by 4 bases and J by 4 bases, and 17 bases separated the two germline ends. The CDR3 is made up of 16 amino acids. The receptor comes from a woman between 55 and 75 years old with acute or convalescent COVID-19. This rearrangement joins TRBV6-5 to TRBJ1-5; no clear D. The sequenced sample was peripheral blood. Here the CDR3 DNA reads TGTGCCAGCAGTTCACATCGTCCGGGGTGGAATCAGCCCCAGCATTTT. This codes for CASSSHRPGWNQPQHF.